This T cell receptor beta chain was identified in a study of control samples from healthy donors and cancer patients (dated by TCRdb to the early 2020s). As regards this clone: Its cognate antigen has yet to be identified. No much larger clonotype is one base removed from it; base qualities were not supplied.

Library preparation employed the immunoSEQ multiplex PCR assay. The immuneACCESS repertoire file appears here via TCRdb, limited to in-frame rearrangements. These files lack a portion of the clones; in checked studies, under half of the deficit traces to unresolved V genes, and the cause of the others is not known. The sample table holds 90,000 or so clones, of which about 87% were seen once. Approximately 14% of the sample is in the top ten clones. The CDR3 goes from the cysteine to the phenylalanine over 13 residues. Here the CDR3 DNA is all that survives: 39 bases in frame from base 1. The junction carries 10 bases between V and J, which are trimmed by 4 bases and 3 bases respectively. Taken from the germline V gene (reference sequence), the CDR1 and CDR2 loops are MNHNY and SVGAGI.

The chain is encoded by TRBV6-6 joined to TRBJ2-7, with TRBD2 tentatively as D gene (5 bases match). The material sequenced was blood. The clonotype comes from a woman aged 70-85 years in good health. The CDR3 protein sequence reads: CASSSGVVYEQYF. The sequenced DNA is TGTGCCAGCAGTTCCGGGGTCGTCTACGAGCAGTACTTC.